This is a list of T cell receptor beta chains from one sample in a study of blood T cell repertoires in COVID-19. Profiling relied on immunoSEQ multiplex PCR, and the TCRdb table lists in-frame clones only, not all of them. The sample lists fewer than 250,000 clones, about 80% occurring once. The sample comprised peripheral blood. The receptors stem from a woman of 80 years or more with acute or convalescent COVID-19. Both conserved end residues are part of each CDR3. A D gene is named only where the DNA matches it firmly. Only part of the rows carry a size: once, few, many, or a class if the clone is expanded.

-	TRBJ2-7	-	TRBV10-1	TGCGCCAGCAGGGAAACAGGGAGCGAGCAGTACTTC	CASRETGSEQYF
-	TRBJ2-3	-	TRBV5-5	TGTGCCAGCAGCCGGACAGTGGACAGCTTTACGCAGTATTTT	CASSRTVDSFTQYF
-	TRBJ2-6	once	TRBV7-2	TGTGCCAGCAGCTTAGTCGGGGGGCCTGGGGCCAACGTCCTGACTTTC	CASSLVGGPGANVLTF
TRBD1	TRBJ1-6	-	TRBV30	TGTGCCTGGAGTGGGACAGGGACAAATAATTCACCCCTCCACTTT	CAWSGTGTNNSPLHF
TRBD1	TRBJ2-3	-	TRBV3-1/TRBV3-2	TGTGCCAGCAGCGCTTACCGCGACAGGGGGCGTACAGATACGCAGTATTTT	CASSAYRDRGRTDTQYF
-	TRBJ2-1	-	TRBV7-2	TGTGCCAGCAGCTCCAGCTATAGTCGAAGGGGCTACAATGAGCAGTTCTTC	CASSSSYSRRGYNEQFF
-	TRBJ2-1	-	TRBV9	TGTGCCAGCAGCCCCGAGTCACGGACTTCCTACAATGAGCAGTTCTTC	CASSPESRTSYNEQFF
-	TRBJ1-1	-	TRBV7-9	TGTGCCAGCAGCTATACTGGACAGTTTAACACTGAAGCTTTCTTT	CASSYTGQFNTEAFF
-	TRBJ2-7	-	TRBV5-6	TGTGCCAGCAGCCTGGGGGTCGGGAGTCTCGGCTACGAGCAGTACTTC	CASSLGVGSLGYEQYF
TRBD1	TRBJ2-1	-	TRBV5-1	TGCGCCAGCTACGGACGGACAGGGGGTAGTGAGCAGTTCTTC	CASYGRTGGSEQFF
TRBD1	TRBJ2-4	-	TRBV7-2	TGTGCCAGCAGCTCCCAGGGGGCCCTCCTTTATGCCAAAAACATTCAGTACTTC	CASSSQGALLYAKNIQYF
-	TRBJ1-6	-	TRBV19	TGTGCCAGTAGTATGGAAAGGGGTAATTCACCCCTCCACTTT	CASSMERGNSPLHF
TRBD1	TRBJ1-2	-	TRBV28	TGTGCCAGCAGTCCAGGGGGTACGAACTATGGCTACACCTTC	CASSPGGTNYGYTF
TRBD1	TRBJ1-5	once	TRBV19	TGTGCCAGTAGTAATACAGGGGGGAGACAGCCCCAGCATTTT	CASSNTGGRQPQHF
-	TRBJ1-5	-	TRBV5-5	TGTGCCAGCAGCTTGGCCCAGGGCTTCAATCAGCCCCAGCATTTT	CASSLAQGFNQPQHF
TRBD1	TRBJ2-2	few	TRBV2	TGTGCCAGCAAAGGAGCGGGACAGGGTCGGACCGGGGAGCTGTTTTTT	CASKGAGQGRTGELFF
TRBD1	TRBJ1-6	-	TRBV4-1	TGCGCCAGCAGCCAGGAAAGACAGGGGGAAACCTATAATTCACCCCTCCACTTT	CASSQERQGETYNSPLHF
-	TRBJ1-4	-	TRBV6-5	TGTGCCAGCAGTCCGCGACAGGTCAATGAAAAACTGTTTTTT	CASSPRQVNEKLFF
-	TRBJ2-6	-	TRBV19	TGTGCCAGTAGTACACGGGAGACTAGTTTCTCTGGGGCCAACGTCCTGACTTTC	CASSTRETSFSGANVLTF
TRBD2	TRBJ2-1	-	TRBV5-5	TGTGCCAGCATCCTAGGGCCTAGCGGGAGTATGGTTAGTTCCTACAATGAGCAGTTCTTC	CASILGPSGSMVSSYNEQFF
TRBD1	TRBJ1-2	-	TRBV6-1	TGTGCCAGCAGTGAGGCTTCAGGACAGGGGGTCTATGGCTACACCTTC	CASSEASGQGVYGYTF
-	TRBJ2-2	-	TRBV5-1	TGCGCCAGCAGCTGGGAGAGTTCCGGGGAGCTGTTTTTT	CASSWESSGELFF
-	TRBJ1-4	-	TRBV4-2	TGTGCCAGCAGCCAAAACTACCGTAATGAAAAACTGTTTTTT	CASSQNYRNEKLFF
-	TRBJ2-3	-	TRBV7-9	TGTGCCAGCAATAACCTACGACAGGCAGATACGCAGTATTTT	CASNNLRQADTQYF
TRBD1	TRBJ1-2	few	TRBV19	TGTGCCAGTAGTCCGGACAGGGGAGGATATGGCTACACCTTC	CASSPDRGGYGYTF
TRBD2	TRBJ2-2	-	TRBV18	TGTGCCAGCTCCCAGACTAGCGGGAGAAATACCGGGGAGCTGTTTTTT	CASSQTSGRNTGELFF
TRBD2	TRBJ2-1	-	TRBV28	TGTGCCAGCAGTTCCCCTTGGCGGGGGGCGAGTGAGCAGTTCTTC	CASSSPWRGASEQFF
TRBD1	TRBJ2-6	-	TRBV2	TGTGCCAGCAGCGGGACAGGGCTCTCTGGGGCCAACGTCCTGACTTTC	CASSGTGLSGANVLTF
-	TRBJ1-2	-	TRBV5-1	TGCGCCAGCAGCTTGACCTCTCGGGATGGGCCCCGGCGTGGCTACACCTTC	CASSLTSRDGPRRGYTF